What follows is one T cell receptor (beta chain) and its context. This entry comes from a study of technical replicates of blood from several donors. The method was immunoSEQ multiplex PCR; TCRdb's version includes in-frame clones alone and lacks a portion of them. This table has about 76,000 clones, roughly 90% appearing once. The CDR3 length is 11 residues. Trimming left V 8 bases short and J 10 bases short, with 14 bases between. The germline V gene encodes CDR1 LNHNV and CDR2 YYDKDF (reference sequence). The sample taken for sequencing was T cells isolated from PBMCs. This sequence was found in a human donor in good health. The chain employs TRBV15 and TRBJ1-1; D gene unclear. The CDR3 spells CATGRFPAAFF. The DNA of the CDR3 is TGTGCCACCGGGAGATTTCCGGCAGCTTTCTTT.